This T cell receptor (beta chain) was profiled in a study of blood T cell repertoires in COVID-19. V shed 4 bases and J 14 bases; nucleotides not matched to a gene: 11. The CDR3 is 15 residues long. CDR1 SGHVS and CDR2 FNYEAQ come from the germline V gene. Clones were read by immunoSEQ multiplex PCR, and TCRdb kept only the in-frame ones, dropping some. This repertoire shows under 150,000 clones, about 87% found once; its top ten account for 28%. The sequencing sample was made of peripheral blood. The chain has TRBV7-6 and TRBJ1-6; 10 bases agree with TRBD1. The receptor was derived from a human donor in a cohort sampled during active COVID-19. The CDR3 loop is CASSSRDRGEPSLHF. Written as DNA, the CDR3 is TGTGCCAGCAGCTCCAGGGACAGGGGCGAGCCGTCCCTCCACTTT.